This T cell receptor (beta chain) appears in the sequencing data of a study of blood T cell repertoires in COVID-19. About the study: Sites across the United States, Italy and Spain contributed samples from acute and convalescent COVID-19. PBMCs, B-cell-depleted T cells, or T cells were the source of the cDNA or gDNA that made up the material.

The ends were cut back, 3 bases at V and 5 bases at J, with 16 bases in the middle. Germline V lookup: CDR1 SGHTA, CDR2 FQGNSA. The CDR3 has 15 amino acids. Original data processing: Reference gene primer amplification gave nucleated cell count estimates. Sequencing was performed with immunoSEQ multiplex PCR; in TCRdb, only in-frame clones are kept and a portion is missing. The D gene and trimming were derived from the DNA, and the V and J assignments and clone size from that table. The repertoire holds tens of thousands of clones, with 78% as singletons. The receptor was isolated from a human donor in a cohort sampled during active COVID-19. This sequence joins TRBV7-2 and TRBJ2-5; possibly TRBD1 for D (6 bases). The sequencing sample was made of peripheral blood. The CDR3 nucleotides are TGTGCCAGCAGCTTTGGCCAGGGGCAAGGGGAGACCCAGTACTTC. This gives the protein CASSFGQGQGETQYF.